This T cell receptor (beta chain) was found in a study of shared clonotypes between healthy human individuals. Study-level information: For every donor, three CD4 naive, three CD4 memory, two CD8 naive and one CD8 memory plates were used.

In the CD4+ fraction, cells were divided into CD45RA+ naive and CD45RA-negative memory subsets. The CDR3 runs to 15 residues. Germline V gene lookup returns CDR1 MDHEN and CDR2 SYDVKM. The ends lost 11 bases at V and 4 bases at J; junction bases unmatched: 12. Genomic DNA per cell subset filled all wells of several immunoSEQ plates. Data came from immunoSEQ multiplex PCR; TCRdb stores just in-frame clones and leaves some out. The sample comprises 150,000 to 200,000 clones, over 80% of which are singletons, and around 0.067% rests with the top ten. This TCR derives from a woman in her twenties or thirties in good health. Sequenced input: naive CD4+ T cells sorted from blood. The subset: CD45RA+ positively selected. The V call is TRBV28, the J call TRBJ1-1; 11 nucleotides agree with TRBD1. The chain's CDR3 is CAVREFGQGATEAFF. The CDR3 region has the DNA TGTGCCGTCCGGGAATTTGGACAGGGGGCCACTGAAGCTTTCTTT.